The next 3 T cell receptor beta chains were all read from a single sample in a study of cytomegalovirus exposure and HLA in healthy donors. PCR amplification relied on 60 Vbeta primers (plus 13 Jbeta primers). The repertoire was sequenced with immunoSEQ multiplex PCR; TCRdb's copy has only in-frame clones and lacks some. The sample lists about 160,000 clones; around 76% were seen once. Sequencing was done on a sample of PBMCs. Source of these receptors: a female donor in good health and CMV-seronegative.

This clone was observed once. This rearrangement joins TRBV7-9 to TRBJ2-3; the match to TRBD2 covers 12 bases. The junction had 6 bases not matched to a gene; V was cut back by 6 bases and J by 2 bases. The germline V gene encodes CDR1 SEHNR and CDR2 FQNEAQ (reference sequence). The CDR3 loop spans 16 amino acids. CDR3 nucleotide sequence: TGTGCCAGCAGTACCGGACTAGCGGGGTACACAGATACGCAGTATTTT. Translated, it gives CASSTGLAGYTDTQYF.

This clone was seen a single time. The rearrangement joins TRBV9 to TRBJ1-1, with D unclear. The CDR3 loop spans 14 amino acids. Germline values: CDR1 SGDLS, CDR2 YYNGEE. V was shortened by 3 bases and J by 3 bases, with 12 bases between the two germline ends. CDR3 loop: CASSAAPRDTEAFF. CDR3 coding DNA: TGTGCCAGCAGCGCCGCCCCGAGGGACACTGAAGCTTTCTTT.

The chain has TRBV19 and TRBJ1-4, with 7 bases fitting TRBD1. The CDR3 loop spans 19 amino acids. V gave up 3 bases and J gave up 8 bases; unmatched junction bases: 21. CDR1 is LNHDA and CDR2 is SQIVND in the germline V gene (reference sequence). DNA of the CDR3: TGTGCCAGTAGTATTCTCCGCCGACAGGGAAAGGCAGGTTACGAAAAACTGTTTTTT. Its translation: CASSILRRQGKAGYEKLFF.